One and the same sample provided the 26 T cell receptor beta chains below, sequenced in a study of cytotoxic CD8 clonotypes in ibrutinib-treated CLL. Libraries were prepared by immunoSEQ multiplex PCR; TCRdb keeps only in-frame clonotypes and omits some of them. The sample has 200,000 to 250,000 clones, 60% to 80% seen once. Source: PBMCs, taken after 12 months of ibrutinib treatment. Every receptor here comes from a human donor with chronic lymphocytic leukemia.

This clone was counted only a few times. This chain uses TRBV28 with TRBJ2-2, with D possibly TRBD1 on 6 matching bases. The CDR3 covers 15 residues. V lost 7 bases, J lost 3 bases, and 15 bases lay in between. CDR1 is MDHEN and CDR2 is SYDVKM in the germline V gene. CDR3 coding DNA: TGTGCCAGCATTTCTACAGGGCGACACACCGGGGAGCTGTTTTTT. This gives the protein CASISTGRHTGELFF.

The CDR3 protein is CASSSADRPLRRGYTF. The CDR3 nucleotides are TGTGCCAGCAGTTCCGCCGACAGGCCTTTAAGACGGGGCTACACCTTC. The chain carries TRBV27 and TRBJ1-2; D possibly corresponds to TRBD1 (6 bases). V dropped 4 bases and J dropped 8 bases, with 23 bases sitting between them. Germline loops: CDR1 MNHEY, CDR2 SMNVEV (reference sequence). The CDR3 runs to 16 residues.

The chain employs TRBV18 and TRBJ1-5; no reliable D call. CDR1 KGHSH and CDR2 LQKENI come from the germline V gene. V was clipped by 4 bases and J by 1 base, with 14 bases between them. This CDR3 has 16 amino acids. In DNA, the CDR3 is TGTGCCAGCTCACACACGGCCCTGGGGAGCAATCAGCCCCAGCATTTT. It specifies CASSHTALGSNQPQHF. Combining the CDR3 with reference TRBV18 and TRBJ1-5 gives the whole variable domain NAGVMQNPRHLVRRRGQEARLRCSPMKGHSHVYWYRQLPEEGLKFMVYLQKENIIDESGMPKERFSAEFPKEGPSILRIQQVVRGDSAAYFCASSHTALGSNQPQHFGDGTRLSIL.

DNA for the CDR3: TGCGCCAGCCGTCTGCGGGACGGAAGCTCCTACAATGAGCAGTTCTTC. Its translation: CASRLRDGSSYNEQFF. This chain links TRBV5-1 with TRBJ2-1; perhaps TRBD2 as D (6 bases). V lost 7 bases to trimming and J lost 0 bases, with 17 bases between them. Germline loops: CDR1 SGHRS, CDR2 YFSETQ. This CDR3 comprises 16 residues.

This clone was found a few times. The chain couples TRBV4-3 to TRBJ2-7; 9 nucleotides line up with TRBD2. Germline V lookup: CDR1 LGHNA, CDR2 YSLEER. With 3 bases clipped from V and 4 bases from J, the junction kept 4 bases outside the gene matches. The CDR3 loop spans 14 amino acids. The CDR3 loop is CASSHQRGDYEQYF. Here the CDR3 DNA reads TGCGCCAGCAGCCACCAGCGGGGGGATTACGAGCAGTACTTC.

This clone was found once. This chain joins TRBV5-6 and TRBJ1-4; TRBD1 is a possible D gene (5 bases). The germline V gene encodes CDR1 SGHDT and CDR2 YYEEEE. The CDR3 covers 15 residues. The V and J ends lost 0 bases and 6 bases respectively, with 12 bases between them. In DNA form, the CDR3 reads TGTGCCAGCAGCTTGGGACTAGGGGCGGATGAAAAACTGTTTTTT. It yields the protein CASSLGLGADEKLFF.

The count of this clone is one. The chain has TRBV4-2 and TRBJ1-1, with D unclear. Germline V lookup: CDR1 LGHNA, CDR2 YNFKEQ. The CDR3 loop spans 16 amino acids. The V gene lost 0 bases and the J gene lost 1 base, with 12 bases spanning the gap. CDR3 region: CASSQEAGRKNTEAFF. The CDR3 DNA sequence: TGTGCCAGCAGCCAAGAAGCTGGCAGAAAGAACACTGAAGCTTTCTTT.

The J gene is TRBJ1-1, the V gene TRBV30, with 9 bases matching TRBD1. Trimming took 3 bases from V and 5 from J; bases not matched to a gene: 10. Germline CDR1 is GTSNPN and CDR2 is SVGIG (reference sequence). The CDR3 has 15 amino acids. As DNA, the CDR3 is TGTGCCTGGAGATCACCCGGGACAGGGTATACTGAAGCTTTCTTT. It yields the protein CAWRSPGTGYTEAFF. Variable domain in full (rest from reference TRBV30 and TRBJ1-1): SQTIHQWPATLVQPVGSPLSLECTVEGTSNPNLYWYRQAAGRGLQLLFYSVGIGQISSEVPQNLSASRPQDRQFILSSKKLLLSDSGFYLCAWRSPGTGYTEAFFGQGTRLTVV.

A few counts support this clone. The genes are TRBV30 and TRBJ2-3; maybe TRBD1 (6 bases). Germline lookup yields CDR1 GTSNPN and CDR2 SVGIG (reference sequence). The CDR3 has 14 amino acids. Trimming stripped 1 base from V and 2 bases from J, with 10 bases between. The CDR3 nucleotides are TGTGCCTGGAGTGGGCAGGGGCCCACAGATACGCAGTATTTT. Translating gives CAWSGQGPTDTQYF.

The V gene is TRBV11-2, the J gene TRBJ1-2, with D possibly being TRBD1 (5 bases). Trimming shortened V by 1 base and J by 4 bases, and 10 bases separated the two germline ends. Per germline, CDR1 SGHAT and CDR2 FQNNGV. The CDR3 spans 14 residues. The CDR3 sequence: CASSLVEGSYGYTF. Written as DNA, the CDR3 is TGTGCCAGCAGCTTAGTCGAGGGGTCCTATGGCTACACCTTC.

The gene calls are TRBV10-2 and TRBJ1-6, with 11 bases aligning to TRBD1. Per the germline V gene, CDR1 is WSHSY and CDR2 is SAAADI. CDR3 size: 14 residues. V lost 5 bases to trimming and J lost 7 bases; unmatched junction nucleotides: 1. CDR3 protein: CASSRDRGNSPLHF. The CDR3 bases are TGCGCCAGCAGTAGGGACAGGGGGAATTCACCCCTCCACTTT.

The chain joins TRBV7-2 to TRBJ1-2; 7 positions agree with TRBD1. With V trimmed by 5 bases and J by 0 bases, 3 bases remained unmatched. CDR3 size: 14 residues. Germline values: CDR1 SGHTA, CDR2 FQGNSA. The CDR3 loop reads CASSRDSTNYGYTF. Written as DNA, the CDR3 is TGTGCCAGCAGCCGGGACAGTACTAACTATGGCTACACCTTC.

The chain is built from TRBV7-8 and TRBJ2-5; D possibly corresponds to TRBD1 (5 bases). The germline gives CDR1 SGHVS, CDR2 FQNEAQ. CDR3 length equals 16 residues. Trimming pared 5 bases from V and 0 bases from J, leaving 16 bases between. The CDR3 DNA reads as TGTGCCAGCAGCAAGAAATATAGACAGTACCAAGAGACCCAGTACTTC. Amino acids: CASSKKYRQYQETQYF.

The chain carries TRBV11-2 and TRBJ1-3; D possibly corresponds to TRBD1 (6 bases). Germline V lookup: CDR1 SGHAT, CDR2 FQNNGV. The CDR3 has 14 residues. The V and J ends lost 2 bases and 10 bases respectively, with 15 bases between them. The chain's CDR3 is CASSLFNREKTIYF. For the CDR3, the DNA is TGTGCCAGCAGCTTATTCAACAGGGAAAAGACCATATATTTT.

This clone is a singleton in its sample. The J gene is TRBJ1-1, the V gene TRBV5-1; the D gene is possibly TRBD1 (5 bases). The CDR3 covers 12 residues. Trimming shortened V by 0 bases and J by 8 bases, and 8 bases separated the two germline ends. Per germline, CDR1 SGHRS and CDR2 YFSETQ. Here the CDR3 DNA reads TGCGCCAGCAGCTTGGTGGGGCCCGAAGCTTTCTTT. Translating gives CASSLVGPEAFF.

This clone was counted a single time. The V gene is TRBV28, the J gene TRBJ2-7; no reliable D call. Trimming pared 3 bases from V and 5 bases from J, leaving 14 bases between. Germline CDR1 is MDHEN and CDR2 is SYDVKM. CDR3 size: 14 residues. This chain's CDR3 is CASSFLEFRNEQYF. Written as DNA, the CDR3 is TGTGCCAGCAGTTTCTTAGAGTTTCGGAACGAGCAGTACTTC.

CDR3 amino acids: CASSPGLAGGYEQYF. As DNA, the CDR3 is TGTGCCAGCAGCCCCGGACTAGCGGGGGGTTACGAGCAGTACTTC. The genes are TRBV11-2 and TRBJ2-7; TRBD2 agrees at 14 bases. This CDR3 contains 15 residues. Germline-derived CDR1 and CDR2 are SGHAT and FQNNGV. V was pared by 5 bases and J by 4 bases, with 4 bases of the junction left unmatched.

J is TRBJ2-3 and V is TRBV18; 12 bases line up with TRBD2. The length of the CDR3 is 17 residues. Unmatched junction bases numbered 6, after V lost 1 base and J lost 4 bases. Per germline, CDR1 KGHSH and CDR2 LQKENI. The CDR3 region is CASSPRKTSGSADTQYF. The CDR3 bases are TGTGCCAGCTCACCACGGAAGACTAGCGGGAGTGCAGATACGCAGTATTTT.

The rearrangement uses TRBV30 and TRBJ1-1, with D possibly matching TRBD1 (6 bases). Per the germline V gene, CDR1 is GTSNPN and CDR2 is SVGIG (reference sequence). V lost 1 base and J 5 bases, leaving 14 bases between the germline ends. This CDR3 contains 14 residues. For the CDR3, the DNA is TGTGCCTGGAGTGGGGGGGCGATCGGGACTGAAGCTTTCTTT. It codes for CAWSGGAIGTEAFF.

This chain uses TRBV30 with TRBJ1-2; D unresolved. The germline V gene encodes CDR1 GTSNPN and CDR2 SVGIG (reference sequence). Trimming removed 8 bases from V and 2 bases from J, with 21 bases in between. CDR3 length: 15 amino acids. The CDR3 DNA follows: TGTGCCGGAAACCCTGGGTCGCTACGGAACTATGGCTACACCTTC. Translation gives CAGNPGSLRNYGYTF. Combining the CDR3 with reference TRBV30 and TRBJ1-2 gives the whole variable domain SQTIHQWPATLVQPVGSPLSLECTVEGTSNPNLYWYRQAAGRGLQLLFYSVGIGQISSEVPQNLSASRPQDRQFILSSKKLLLSDSGFYLCAGNPGSLRNYGYTFGSGTRLTVV.

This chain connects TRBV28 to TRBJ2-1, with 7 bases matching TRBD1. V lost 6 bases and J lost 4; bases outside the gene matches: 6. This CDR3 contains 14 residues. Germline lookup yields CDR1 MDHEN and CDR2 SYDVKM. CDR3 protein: CASREQGYYNEQFF. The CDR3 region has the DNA TGTGCCAGCAGGGAACAGGGGTATTACAATGAGCAGTTCTTC. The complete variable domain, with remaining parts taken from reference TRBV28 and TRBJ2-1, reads DVKVTQSSRYLVKRTGEKVFLECVQDMDHENMFWYRQDPGLGLRLIYFSYDVKMKEKGDIPEGYSVSREKKERFSLILESASTNQTSMYLCASREQGYYNEQFFGPGTRLTVL.

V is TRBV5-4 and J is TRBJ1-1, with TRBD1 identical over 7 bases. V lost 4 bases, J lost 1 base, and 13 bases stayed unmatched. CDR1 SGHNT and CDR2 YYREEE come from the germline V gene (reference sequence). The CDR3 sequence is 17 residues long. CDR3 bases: TGTGCCAGCAGCGCGGCTCTGACCAGGGGGAAGAACACTGAAGCTTTCTTT. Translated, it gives CASSAALTRGKNTEAFF.

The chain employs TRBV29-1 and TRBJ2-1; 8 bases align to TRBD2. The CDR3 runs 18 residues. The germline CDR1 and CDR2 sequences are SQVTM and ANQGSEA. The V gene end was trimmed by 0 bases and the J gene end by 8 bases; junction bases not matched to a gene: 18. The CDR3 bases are TGCAGCGTTGAAGAGGGGAGCGGGAGTATCCGGGTAAGGGATGAGCAGTTCTTC. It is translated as CSVEEGSGSIRVRDEQFF.

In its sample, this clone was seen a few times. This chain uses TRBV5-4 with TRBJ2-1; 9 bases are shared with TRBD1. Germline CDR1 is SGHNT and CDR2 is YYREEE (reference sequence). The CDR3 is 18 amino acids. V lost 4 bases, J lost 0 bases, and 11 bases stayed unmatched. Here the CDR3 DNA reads TGTGCCAGCAGCGCGAACAGGGGGCCTAGGAGCTCCTACAATGAGCAGTTCTTC. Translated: CASSANRGPRSSYNEQFF.

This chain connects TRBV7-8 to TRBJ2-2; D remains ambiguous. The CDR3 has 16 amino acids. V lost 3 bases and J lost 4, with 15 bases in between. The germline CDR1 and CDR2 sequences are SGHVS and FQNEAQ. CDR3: CASSFWQIRGTGELFF. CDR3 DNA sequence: TGTGCCAGCAGCTTCTGGCAGATCCGAGGCACCGGGGAGCTGTTTTTT.

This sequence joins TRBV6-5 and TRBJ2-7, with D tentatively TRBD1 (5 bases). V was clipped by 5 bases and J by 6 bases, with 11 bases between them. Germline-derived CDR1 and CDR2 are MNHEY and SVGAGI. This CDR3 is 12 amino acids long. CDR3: CASSRTSVEQYF. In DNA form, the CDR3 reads TGTGCCAGCAGTAGGACATCTGTCGAGCAGTACTTC.